This T cell receptor (beta chain) appears in the sequencing data of a study of cytomegalovirus exposure and HLA in healthy donors. CDR1 is KGHSH and CDR2 is LQKENI in the germline V gene. Trimming at V came to 3 bases and at J to 5 bases, leaving 4 bases not matched to a gene. The CDR3 totals 13 residues. In the PCR, 60 Vbeta and 13 Jbeta primers were used. Some clones are missing from TCRdb's copy, which holds only in-frame ones; the method was immunoSEQ multiplex PCR. Seen here are about 270,000 clones, 72% observed once, and the top ten hold around 2%. This rearrangement joins TRBV18 to TRBJ2-7, with TRBD1 matching over 7 bases. This TCR was sampled from a female donor in good health and CMV-seronegative. Specimen: PBMCs. CDR3 coding DNA: TGTGCCAGCTCACCCGACAGGGTCCACGAGCAGTACTTC. The encoded protein is CASSPDRVHEQYF.